The table lists the clone carrying this T cell receptor beta chain with a count of one. Its antigen is currently unknown. The sample comes from a study of T cell responses to AZD1222 COVID-19 vaccine. Study-wide points: Only 5 to 7 AZD1222 recipients were seropositive at baseline. Repertoires were obtained only post-peak T cell response. Most donors were white British, females outnumbered males, and clonal diversity was possibly underestimated. A rise in Spike-specific TCR breadth and depth followed two AZD1222 doses.

Germline V CDR1 and CDR2: SGHTA, FQGNSA. V dropped 1 base and J dropped 5 bases, with 6 bases sitting between them. The CDR3 has 14 amino acids. TCRdb's copy holds only in-frame clones and misses some; the assay was immunoSEQ multiplex PCR. The top ten clones hold about 5.7% of a sample with about 66,000 clones, 80% to 95% of them seen once. The source of this sequence is an adult who received the MenACWY meningococcal vaccine as a control. The material sequenced was peripheral blood, taken 28 days after the second dose of the MenACWY control vaccine. This chain joins TRBV7-2 and TRBJ1-6, with D unresolved. Here the CDR3 reads CASSLVANNSPLHF. The CDR3 DNA sequence: TGTGCCAGCAGCTTAGTCGCTAATAATTCACCCCTCCACTTT.